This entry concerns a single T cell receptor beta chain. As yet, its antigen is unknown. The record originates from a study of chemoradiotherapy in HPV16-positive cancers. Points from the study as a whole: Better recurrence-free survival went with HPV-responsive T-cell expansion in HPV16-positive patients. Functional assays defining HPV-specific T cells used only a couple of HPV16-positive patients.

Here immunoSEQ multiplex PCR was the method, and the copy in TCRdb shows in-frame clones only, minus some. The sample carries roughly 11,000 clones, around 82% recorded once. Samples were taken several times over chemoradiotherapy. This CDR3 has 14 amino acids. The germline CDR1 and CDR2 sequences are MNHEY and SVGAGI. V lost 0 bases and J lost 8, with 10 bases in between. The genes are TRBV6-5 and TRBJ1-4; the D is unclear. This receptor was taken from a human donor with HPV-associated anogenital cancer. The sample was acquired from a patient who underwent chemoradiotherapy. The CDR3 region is CASSYSGSGEKLFF. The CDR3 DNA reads TGTGCCAGCAGTTACTCAGGGTCCGGGGAAAAACTGTTTTTT.